A selection of T cell receptor beta chains follows, all from one sample in a study of Ad26.COV2.S vaccination and SARS-CoV-2 variants. The assay was immunoSEQ multiplex PCR, and TCRdb's table has in-frame clones only and misses some. The sample records about 460,000 clones, roughly 87% being singletons. Sequences were derived from peripheral blood, sampled in a trial of Ad26.COV2.S vaccine versus placebo. Source of these receptors: a person aged 18-60 years who received the Ad26.COV2.S COVID-19 vaccine or a placebo. Each CDR3 is given with its conserved first and last residue. A D gene is named only where the DNA matches it firmly. The size entry is marked missing in some rows and otherwise reads once, few, many or a size class.

abundance	j_gene	d_gene	v_gene	CDR3nt	CDR3aa
NA	TRBJ2-7	NA	TRBV2	TGTGCCAGCAGTGAAGCTGTCGGTCTGTACTTC	CASSEAVGLYF
NA	TRBJ2-5	TRBD2	TRBV7-2	TGTGCCAGCAGCTTAGGACTAGCGGGGAACCAAGAGACCCAGTACTTC	CASSLGLAGNQETQYF
NA	TRBJ2-2	NA	TRBV12-3/TRBV12-4	TGTGCCAGCAGGGTCACCGGGGAGCTGTTTTTT	CASRVTGELFF
NA	TRBJ2-3	TRBD2	TRBV5-6	TGTGCCAGCAGCTTTCGTCTAGCGGGGGACACAGATACGCAGTATTTT	CASSFRLAGDTDTQYF
once	TRBJ2-1	NA	TRBV24-1	TGTGCCACCAGTGCAGCCTACAATGAGCAGTTCTTC	CATSAAYNEQFF
NA	TRBJ2-1	TRBD2	TRBV10-2	TGCGCCAGCAGGAAACTAGCGGGGGAATACAATGAGCAGTTCTTC	CASRKLAGEYNEQFF
NA	TRBJ2-5	NA	TRBV28	TGTGCCATTAGAGAGGGCAATACGGAGACCCAGTACTTC	CAIREGNTETQYF
once	TRBJ2-7	TRBD2	TRBV2	TGTGCCAGCAGCGCCCACGACGCAGCGGGAGCGGGGGAGCAGTACTTC	CASSAHDAAGAGEQYF
NA	TRBJ1-2	NA	TRBV3-1/TRBV3-2	TGTGCCAGCAGCCAAGAGCTGGGTGGCTATGGCTACACCTTC	CASSQELGGYGYTF
NA	TRBJ2-7	NA	TRBV20-1	TGCAGTGCTAGTGGAGCGGCTTTCTCCTACGAGCAGTACTTC	CSASGAAFSYEQYF